This TCR beta chain was identified in a study of blood T cells in healthy people across ages. Study-level findings and limits: Higher diversity, along with more naive CD4+ cells, distinguished long-lived donors from aged donors.

The CDR3 covers 15 residues. V shed 0 bases and J shed 4 bases, with 11 bases lying between them. CDR1 is MGHRA and CDR2 is YSYEKL in the germline V gene. This clonotype showed up just a few times. Its antigen is unknown. Using a J-beta primer mix together with a sample-barcoded 5' primer, a second PCR was run for roughly 7 to 11 cycles. MiXCR was run by TCRdb on the 5' RACE reads, yielding one entry per CDR3 protein. This sample has roughly 1,100,000 distinct CDR3 sequences, with around 27% found just once. The same sample was also used in a study of T cells of mothers and their children.

The receptor was derived from a girl aged 2 to 9 in good health. Sequenced: blood. The J gene is TRBJ2-3, the V gene TRBV4-1; the D is unclear. The CDR3 DNA follows: TGCGCCAGCAGCCAAGATAGGTCAAGCGCAGATACGCAGTATTTT. Protein: CASSQDRSSADTQYF.